This T cell receptor beta chain was found in a study of blood T cell repertoires in COVID-19. Study in general: Some COVID-19 samples were acute and others convalescent; all came from the United States, Italy and Spain. In each case, the material was cDNA or gDNA derived from T cells, B-cell-depleted T cells, or PBMCs.

The CDR3 has 13 amino acids. Germline CDR1 SGDLS, CDR2 YYNGEE. Trimming took 4 bases from V and 1 from J, leaving 8 bases between them. Methods used by the authors: The assay estimated nucleated cells by amplifying reference gene primers. Some clones are missing from TCRdb's copy, which holds only in-frame ones; the method was immunoSEQ multiplex PCR. For V, J and clone size, that table is used; D and trimming come from the DNA. This sample has about 150,000 clones; about 88% occur once, and the top ten carry less than 10%. Seattle's enrolled individuals joined amid active infection and were then monitored longitudinally.

The sequence derives from a woman aged 60-75 years with COVID-19, enrolled during active disease. This chain links TRBV9 with TRBJ1-1, with TRBD1 as a possible D gene (6 bases). The specimen sequenced was peripheral blood. CDR3 sequence (DNA): TGTGCCAGCAGCCCGGGACAGAACACTGAAGCTTTCTTT. It specifies CASSPGQNTEAFF.